The text below deals with one T cell receptor (beta chain). Primers included in the PCR were 60 Vbeta and 13 Jbeta primers. Sequenced by immunoSEQ multiplex PCR; TCRdb stores in-frame clones only, minus some. The sample lists approximately 80,000 clones; under 85% were seen once. This sample is part of a study of cytomegalovirus exposure and HLA in healthy donors. Germline lookup yields CDR1 WNHNN and CDR2 SYGVQD (reference sequence). Trimming left V 0 bases short and J 0 bases short, with 15 bases between. The CDR3 consists of 18 residues. This clonotype originated in a woman in her 40s in good health and CMV-seropositive. The chain couples TRBV10-1 to TRBJ1-5; tentatively, D is TRBD1 (6 bases). The sequencing input was PBMCs. DNA of the CDR3: TGCGCCAGCAGTGAGTCCCCGAGGCAGGGGTATAGCAATCAGCCCCAGCATTTT. Encoded protein: CASSESPRQGYSNQPQHF.